The 27 T cell receptor beta chains given below trace back to one sample, sequenced in a study of cytomegalovirus exposure and HLA in healthy donors. PCR involved 60 Vbeta and 13 Jbeta primers. TCRdb's table, derived via immunoSEQ multiplex PCR, lists solely in-frame clones and lacks some. The table records approximately 110,000 clones, 65% to 75% of them present only once. Sample: PBMCs. The receptors stem from a woman in her thirties or forties in good health and CMV-seropositive.

The chain carries TRBV7-9 and TRBJ2-3, with TRBD2 matching 11 bases. CDR1 SEHNR and CDR2 FQNEAQ come from the germline V gene (reference sequence). Trimming at V came to 3 bases and at J to 2 bases, leaving 1 base not matched to a gene. The length of the CDR3 is 15 residues. The CDR3 DNA sequence: TGTGCCAGCAGCTTGACTAGCGGGACCACAGATACGCAGTATTTT. Protein sequence: CASSLTSGTTDTQYF. The variable domain in full, completed from reference TRBV7-9 and TRBJ2-3, reads DTGVSQNPRHKITKRGQNVTFRCDPISEHNRLYWYRQTLGQGPEFLTYFQNEAQLEKSRLLSDRFSAERPKGSFSTLEIQRTEQGDSAMYLCASSLTSGTTDTQYFGPGTRLTVL.

The CDR3 is CASSKGTDRVYEKLFF. In DNA, the CDR3 is TGTGCCAGCAGCAAAGGAACGGACAGGGTGTACGAAAAACTGTTTTTT. The chain carries TRBV21-1 and TRBJ1-4; TRBD1 was called by the table and not checked on the DNA. TRBV21-1 corresponds to a pseudogene. CDR3 length equals 16 residues.

This clone was seen just once. This chain uses TRBV19 with TRBJ1-5; 9 positions match TRBD1. The junction had 7 bases not matched to a gene; V was cut back by 9 bases and J by 1 base. The V gene's germline CDR1 is LNHDA and CDR2 SQIVND (reference sequence). This CDR3 has 15 residues. CDR3 sequence reads: CASAWTGVSNQPQHF. Here the CDR3 DNA reads TGTGCCAGCGCTTGGACAGGGGTGAGCAATCAGCCCCAGCATTTT.

J is TRBJ2-7 and V is TRBV4-2; D possibly corresponds to TRBD2 (6 bases). Germline loops: CDR1 LGHNA, CDR2 YNFKEQ. V was clipped by 0 bases and J by 1 base, with 16 bases between them. The CDR3 sequence is 17 residues long. CDR3 bases: TGTGCCAGCAGCCAAGATAGGACGGGGGTCACATCCTACGAGCAGTACTTC. Protein sequence: CASSQDRTGVTSYEQYF.

The chain couples TRBV7-2 to TRBJ1-5, with 10 bases aligning to TRBD1. This CDR3 has 19 amino acids. Germline loops: CDR1 SGHTA, CDR2 FQGNSA. The J segment lost 0 bases and the V segment lost 4 bases, leaving 12 bases of the junction unmatched. This chain's CDR3 is CASSSPTGGGKNSNQPQHF. CDR3 DNA: TGTGCCAGCAGCTCACCGACAGGGGGCGGCAAAAATAGCAATCAGCCCCAGCATTTT. Looking up the rest from reference TRBV7-2 and TRBJ1-5 gives the full variable domain: GAGVSQSPSNKVTEKGKDVELRCDPISGHTALYWYRQSLGQGLEFLIYFQGNSAPDKSGLPSDRFSAERTGGSVSTLTIQRTQQEDSAVYLCASSSPTGGGKNSNQPQHFGDGTRLSIL.

The rearrangement joins TRBV9 to TRBJ2-1, with a possible D match to TRBD2 (7 bases). Germline CDR1 is SGDLS and CDR2 is YYNGEE. The V gene lost 0 bases and the J gene lost 10 bases, with 17 bases spanning the gap. The CDR3 is 15 residues long. CDR3 in amino acids: CASSVAVTGRGEQFF. Here the CDR3 DNA reads TGTGCCAGCAGCGTAGCTGTAACAGGGCGGGGGGAGCAGTTCTTC.

V and J are TRBV7-2 and TRBJ1-2; TRBD1 matches at 7 bases. V lost 5 bases to trimming and J lost 6 bases; unmatched junction nucleotides: 15. The CDR3 is 16 residues long. The germline V gene encodes CDR1 SGHTA and CDR2 FQGNSA. The CDR3 here is CASSRQLQGIGNGYTF. CDR3 sequence (DNA): TGTGCCAGCAGCCGACAGTTACAGGGGATTGGCAATGGCTACACCTTC.

V is TRBV4-1 and J is TRBJ2-7; D is perhaps TRBD2 (5 bases). CDR1 MGHRA and CDR2 YSYEKL come from the germline V gene. V shed 0 bases and J shed 4 bases, with 13 bases lying between them. This CDR3 spans 15 amino acids. CDR3 region: CASSQDRGLLYEQYF. DNA for the CDR3: TGCGCCAGCAGCCAAGATCGTGGACTTCTATACGAGCAGTACTTC.

This chain connects TRBV30 to TRBJ2-4, with D possibly TRBD2 on 5 matching bases. The germline V gene encodes CDR1 GTSNPN and CDR2 SVGIG (reference sequence). The V gene lost 0 bases and the J gene lost 6 bases, with 9 bases spanning the gap. This CDR3 contains 13 residues. CDR3 protein: CAWSVSGRNIQYF. CDR3 nucleotides: TGTGCCTGGAGTGTAAGTGGGAGAAACATTCAGTACTTC.

V gene TRBV4-1 combines with J gene TRBJ2-5, with D perhaps TRBD2 (7 bases). The CDR3 has 17 residues. Germline V lookup: CDR1 MGHRA, CDR2 YSYEKL. V was shortened by 0 bases and J by 3 bases, with 17 bases between the two germline ends. CDR3 DNA sequence: TGCGCCAGCAGCCAAGATCAGTGGGGGGGCGTAGAAGAGACCCAGTACTTC. Translated: CASSQDQWGGVEETQYF.

The rearrangement joins TRBV27 to TRBJ2-2, with 10 bases aligning to TRBD2. The CDR3 loop spans 14 amino acids. Germline loops: CDR1 MNHEY, CDR2 SMNVEV (reference sequence). V lost 7 bases to trimming and J lost 5 bases; unmatched junction nucleotides: 4. CDR3 nucleotides: TGTGCCAGCAATAGCGGGAGGAGGACCGGGGAGCTGTTTTTT. This translates into CASNSGRRTGELFF.

The chain uses TRBV21-1 and TRBJ2-7; the D call TRBD1 from the table was never checked on the DNA. TRBV21-1 is a recognized pseudogene. The CDR3 has 13 amino acids. The CDR3 DNA sequence: TGTGCCAGTAGGGGACAGCCCAGTTACGAGCAGTACTTC. It is translated as CASRGQPSYEQYF.

The CDR3 nucleotides read TGTGCCAGCAGCTTAGGGGTCGGGGTTACAGAGACCCAGTACTTC. It specifies CASSLGVGVTETQYF. This rearrangement joins TRBV7-9 to TRBJ2-5, with a weak D call TRBD2 (5 bases). From germline, CDR1 is SEHNR and CDR2 FQNEAQ (reference sequence). V dropped 1 base and J dropped 4 bases, with 13 bases sitting between them. CDR3 length equals 15 residues. Variable domain in full (rest from reference TRBV7-9 and TRBJ2-5): DTGVSQNPRHKITKRGQNVTFRCDPISEHNRLYWYRQTLGQGPEFLTYFQNEAQLEKSRLLSDRFSAERPKGSFSTLEIQRTEQGDSAMYLCASSLGVGVTETQYFGPGTRLLVL.

V is TRBV7-9 and J is TRBJ1-2; TRBD1 agrees at 9 bases. CDR1 and CDR2 from the germline V gene are SEHNR and FQNEAQ (reference sequence). The CDR3 has 14 residues. Trimming took 5 bases from V and 7 from J; bases not matched to a gene: 8. CDR3 bases: TGTGCCAGCAGCCCAGGGACAGGGAGTGGTGGCTACACCTTC. Its translation: CASSPGTGSGGYTF.

The gene calls are TRBV27 and TRBJ2-5; D uncertain. The last part of the DNA fits TRBJ2-7 better; the J call may be wrong. Looked up from germline, CDR1 is MNHEY and CDR2 is SMNVEV (reference sequence). The CDR3 spans 14 residues. CDR3 nucleotides: TGTGCCAGCAGTTTATCGTACCATACCTACGAGCAGTACTTC. This codes for CASSLSYHTYEQYF.

This clone was picked up a small number of times. The V call is TRBV5-5, the J call TRBJ1-5; 9 nucleotides align to TRBD1. From germline, CDR1 is SGHKS and CDR2 YYEKEE (reference sequence). With V trimmed by 4 bases and J by 0 bases, 5 bases remained unmatched. The CDR3 has 16 amino acids. CDR3 DNA sequence: TGTGCCAGCAGCCGAACGACAGGGGGTAGCAATCAGCCCCAGCATTTT. This encodes CASSRTTGGSNQPQHF.

Comment on this clone: Additional DNA sequences in this sample encode the identical CDR3. This chain connects TRBV6-1 to TRBJ2-3; 7 bases are shared with TRBD2. The J segment lost 6 bases and the V segment lost 1 base, leaving 10 bases of the junction unmatched. This CDR3 is 16 amino acids long. The germline V gene encodes CDR1 MNHNS and CDR2 SASEGT. The CDR3 bases are TGTGCCAGCAGTGAAGGGGTAGTAGTCGGGGGGGATACGCAGTATTTT. This sequence encodes CASSEGVVVGGDTQYF.

This sequence joins TRBV7-2 and TRBJ2-7; unclear D gene. The V and J ends lost 4 bases and 2 bases respectively, with 12 bases between them. CDR1 SGHTA and CDR2 FQGNSA come from the germline V gene. The CDR3 consists of 14 residues. This chain's CDR3 is CASSSSWQTYEQYF. The CDR3 DNA is TGTGCCAGCAGCTCCTCTTGGCAGACCTACGAGCAGTACTTC.

This rearrangement joins TRBV28 to TRBJ1-4; TRBD1 might be the D (6 bases). This CDR3 has 14 residues. V lost 8 bases to trimming and J lost 7 bases, with 17 bases between them. The germline V gene encodes CDR1 MDHEN and CDR2 SYDVKM. CDR3 amino acids: CASRGGALGEKLFF. In DNA, the CDR3 is TGTGCCAGCCGAGGGGGAGCGCTGGGTGAAAAACTGTTTTTT.

The chain has TRBV2 and TRBJ2-7, with 12 bases identical to TRBD2. There are 14 residues in the CDR3. CDR1 is SNHLY, CDR2 FYNNEI, per germline. V trimming: 6 bases; J trimming: 9 bases; junction bases outside the gene matches: 9. CDR3 sequence reads: CASRTLTSGSGQYF. CDR3 nucleotide sequence: TGTGCCAGCAGGACCCTGACTAGCGGGAGCGGGCAGTACTTC.

The J gene is TRBJ2-1, the V gene TRBV9; tentatively, D is TRBD1 (6 bases). Germline-derived CDR1 and CDR2 are SGDLS and YYNGEE. CDR3 length: 11 residues. The V end lost 5 bases, the J end lost 11 bases, and 11 bases lay between the germline ends. CDR3 loop: CASSMTGQQFF. The CDR3 DNA is TGTGCCAGCAGTATGACAGGCCAGCAGTTCTTC.

There are a few counts of this clone. V usage is TRBV6-5 and J usage is TRBJ2-7; TRBD2 might be the D (5 bases). V dropped 6 bases and J dropped 1 base, with 16 bases sitting between them. This CDR3 spans 15 amino acids. Germline values: CDR1 MNHEY, CDR2 SVGAGI. CDR3 sequence reads: CASRPLQRASYEQYF. In DNA form, the CDR3 reads TGTGCCAGCAGGCCCTTACAGAGGGCTTCCTACGAGCAGTACTTC.

CDR3 protein: CASTRVGEKLFF. The CDR3 DNA is TGTGCCAGTACGAGGGTCGGTGAAAAACTGTTTTTT. The chain uses TRBV19 and TRBJ1-4; D is undetermined. Germline V gene lookup returns CDR1 LNHDA and CDR2 SQIVND (reference sequence). V was clipped by 7 bases and J by 7 bases, with 10 bases between them. The CDR3 extends over 12 amino acids.

This clone was seen a few times. The CDR3 nucleotides read TGTGCCTCGAAGGGGGACCCCGGGCGAGATACGCAGTATTTT. Its translation is CASKGDPGRDTQYF. V is TRBV10-3 and J is TRBJ2-3; a possible D gene is TRBD1 (6 bases). CDR3 length: 14 amino acids. Trimming took off 11 bases at V and 5 bases at J, with 20 bases between the two ends. Germline V gene sequence: CDR1 ENHRY, CDR2 SYGVKD.

The V and J genes are TRBV4-2 and TRBJ2-5; D uncertain. The J call may be incorrect, as the DNA end agrees better with TRBJ2-7. Germline assignment: CDR1 LGHNA and CDR2 YNFKEQ. The CDR3 extends over 14 amino acids. Written as DNA, the CDR3 is TGTGCCAGCAGCCAAAGTAGCCTGGTCTACGAGCAGTACTTC. This encodes CASSQSSLVYEQYF.

This sequence joins TRBV18 and TRBJ1-3; 9 positions agree with TRBD1. Germline V CDR1 and CDR2: KGHSH, LQKENI. CDR3 length: 17 amino acids. The trim removed 2 bases at V and 2 bases at J, leaving 7 bases unmatched. Here the CDR3 reads CASSPKGGQGTGNTIYF. DNA for the CDR3: TGTGCCAGCTCACCAAAAGGGGGACAGGGTACTGGAAACACCATATATTTT.

The CDR3 DNA reads TGTGCCAGCAGCAAAGATCGGTCGACAGGGAGGAACACTGAAGCTTTCTTT. Its protein is CASSKDRSTGRNTEAFF. This sequence joins TRBV21-1 and TRBJ1-1; no DNA check was done on the table's D call, TRBD1. TRBV21-1 is described as a pseudogene. This CDR3 region has 17 residues.